What follows is one T cell receptor beta chain and its context. Germline V gene sequence: CDR1 MNHEY, CDR2 SVGAGI. V shed 8 bases and J shed 2 bases, with 13 bases lying between them. This CDR3 has 14 residues. The sample originates from a study of blood T cell repertoires in COVID-19. On the study more broadly: Material from acute and convalescent COVID-19 was sourced from the United States, Italy and Spain. From T cells, B-cell-depleted T cells, or PBMCs came the material, which was cDNA or gDNA.

The protocol was immunoSEQ multiplex PCR, while the TCRdb copy is restricted to in-frame clones and leaves out a portion. The sample yields hundreds of thousands of clones, more than 80% seen once. The clonotype was recovered from a man aged 35 to 55 with acute or convalescent COVID-19. The sequencing input was peripheral blood. This chain links TRBV6-5 with TRBJ1-5, with D perhaps TRBD1 (5 bases). The CDR3 here is CASQGEVGNQPQHF. The CDR3 DNA reads as TGTGCCAGCCAAGGGGAAGTGGGCAATCAGCCCCAGCATTTT.